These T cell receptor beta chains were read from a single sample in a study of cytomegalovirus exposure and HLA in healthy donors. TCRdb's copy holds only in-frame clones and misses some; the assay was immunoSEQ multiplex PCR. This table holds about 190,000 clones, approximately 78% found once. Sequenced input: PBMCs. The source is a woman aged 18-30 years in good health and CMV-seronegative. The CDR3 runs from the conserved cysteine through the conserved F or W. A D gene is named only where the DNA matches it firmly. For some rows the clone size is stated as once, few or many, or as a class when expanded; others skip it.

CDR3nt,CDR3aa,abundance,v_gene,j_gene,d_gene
TGTGCCAGCAGCCATGCAGGGGAATACGAGCAGTACTTC,CASSHAGEYEQYF,.,TRBV11-1,TRBJ2-7,.
TGTGCCAGCAGCATCGACAGCGAGCAGTACTTC,CASSIDSEQYF,few,TRBV5-6,TRBJ2-7,.
TGTGCCAGCAGCTTAGGGACAGGGGGCTTGAGCACAGATACGCAGTATTTT,CASSLGTGGLSTDTQYF,.,TRBV7-7,TRBJ2-3,TRBD1
TGTGCCAGTACTCAGGGGCGGACTAATGAAAAACTGTTTTTT,CASTQGRTNEKLFF,.,TRBV19,TRBJ1-4,.
TGTGCCTGGAACGGCGGACTAGCGGGAGTCTACGAGCAGTACTTC,CAWNGGLAGVYEQYF,.,TRBV30,TRBJ2-7,TRBD2
TGCAGCGTTCAACCTACTACTACAGGGGGCAAGTCTGAAGCTTTCTTT,CSVQPTTTGGKSEAFF,.,TRBV29-1,TRBJ1-1,TRBD1
TGTGCCAGCAGTTTCGGGCAGGGCTACGAGCAGTACTTC,CASSFGQGYEQYF,.,TRBV27,TRBJ2-7,.
TGTGCCAGCTCACTAGGGACAGGCAACTCTGGGGCCAACGTCCTGACTTTC,CASSLGTGNSGANVLTF,.,TRBV18,TRBJ2-6,TRBD1
TGTGCCAGCAGTGCCTGGACAGGGCCCAATCAGCCCCAGCATTTT,CASSAWTGPNQPQHF,few,TRBV6-1,TRBJ1-5,TRBD1
TGTGCCAGCAGTTCCGTTAGCGGGGGTGGTGGTGAGCAGTACTTC,CASSSVSGGGGEQYF,once,TRBV6-5,TRBJ2-7,TRBD2
TGTGCCAGCAGTACCGACAGCCGCTATGGCTACACCTTC,CASSTDSRYGYTF,.,TRBV6-5,TRBJ1-2,.
TGTGCCAGCAGTCTTTCCGGGACAGGGAATGAAAAACTGTTTTTT,CASSLSGTGNEKLFF,once,TRBV28,TRBJ1-4,TRBD1
TGTGCTAGTGGCCCGCCGGGACACTCCTACGAGCAGTACTTC,CASGPPGHSYEQYF,.,TRBV12-5,TRBJ2-7,.
TGTGCCAGCAGCTTACCGCAGGGGGCCCGCTCCTACGAGCAGTACTTC,CASSLPQGARSYEQYF,.,TRBV7-2,TRBJ2-7,TRBD1
TGTGCCAGTAGTATTGACAGCCCTAGGACAAACTATGGCTACACCTTC,CASSIDSPRTNYGYTF,.,TRBV19,TRBJ1-2,.
TGTGCCAGCAGTGACCTCACAGGGGTGGGGTACGGCTACACCTTC,CASSDLTGVGYGYTF,.,TRBV25-1,TRBJ1-2,TRBD1
TGTGCCAGCAGTGACGGGTTCAGCAACACAGATACGCAGTATTTT,CASSDGFSNTDTQYF,few,TRBV6-1,TRBJ2-3,.
TGTGCCAGTACCGGACAGATTAACTATGGCTACACCTTC,CASTGQINYGYTF,.,TRBV19,TRBJ1-2,.
TGTGCCAGCAGCTTAATTAGCGGGACCTCCTACGAGCAGTACTTC,CASSLISGTSYEQYF,.,TRBV11-1,TRBJ2-7,TRBD2
TGTGCCAGCAGTTTTGGACAGGGGGATCAGCCCCAGCATTTT,CASSFGQGDQPQHF,few,TRBV6-6,TRBJ1-5,TRBD1
TGTGCCAGCAGCTTAGGGCGGGGTGCCTACAATGAGCAGTTCTTC,CASSLGRGAYNEQFF,.,TRBV7-7,TRBJ2-1,.
TGTGCCAGTAGTATACCTTCGTTCGGGGGTACGCAGTATTTT,CASSIPSFGGTQYF,.,TRBV19,TRBJ2-3,.
TGTGCCAGCAGCGGGGGCTTCAATCAGCCCCAGCATTTT,CASSGGFNQPQHF,.,TRBV14,TRBJ1-5,.
TGTGCCAGCAGTTTGACTAGCGGGTTCAATGAGCAGTTCTTC,CASSLTSGFNEQFF,.,TRBV28,TRBJ2-1,TRBD2
TGTGCCAGCAGCACCGGTACGAACTATGGCTACACCTTC,CASSTGTNYGYTF,.,TRBV5-5,TRBJ1-2,.
TGTGCCAGCAGCGCCCCGGGACAGGGCTACGAGCAGTACTTC,CASSAPGQGYEQYF,.,TRBV7-8,TRBJ2-7,TRBD1
TGTGCCAGCCGAGATTCGGGACTCGCTTTGTATACGCAGTATTTT,CASRDSGLALYTQYF,.,TRBV6-6,TRBJ2-3,.
TGTGCCAGCAGCCAGGGGTCAACTAATGAAAAACTGTTTTTT,CASSQGSTNEKLFF,.,TRBV5-4,TRBJ1-4,.
TGTGCCAGCAGCTTACGGCAGGGTGGCCCCTACGGGCAGTACTTC,CASSLRQGGPYGQYF,.,TRBV7-6,TRBJ2-7,.
TGTGCCAGCGGCCAGGGGGTGCCCCAGCATTTT,CASGQGVPQHF,once,TRBV27,TRBJ1-5,TRBD1
TGTGCCAGCAGCTTAGCAACCCAGGGGGGGACCCAGTACTTC,CASSLATQGGTQYF,few,TRBV7-6,TRBJ2-5,.
TGTGCCAGCAGCCCCCGGGACAGGGTCTACGAGCAGTACTTC,CASSPRDRVYEQYF,.,TRBV7-2,TRBJ2-7,TRBD1
TGTGCCAGCAGCCGTACAGGGGTCAATCAGCCCCAGCATTTT,CASSRTGVNQPQHF,.,TRBV16,TRBJ1-5,TRBD1
TGTGCCAGCAGTGAACTTTCTATCCGGGAAGATTCACCCCTCCACTTT,CASSELSIREDSPLHF,.,TRBV6-1,TRBJ1-6,.
TGTGCCAGCAGCTTGTTCCAGGGGCCACAGCCCCAGCATTTT,CASSLFQGPQPQHF,.,TRBV5-6,TRBJ1-5,.
TGTGCCAGCAGCCCCGCGGGGGTCCCCTACGAGCAGTACTTC,CASSPAGVPYEQYF,.,TRBV7-8,TRBJ2-7,TRBD2
TGTGCTAGTGGTCCGACGGACAGCTTGAACACCGGGGAGCTGTTTTTT,CASGPTDSLNTGELFF,.,TRBV12-5,TRBJ2-2,.
TGTGCCATCAGTGAAGGACAGAACAATCAGCCCCAGCATTTT,CAISEGQNNQPQHF,.,TRBV10-3,TRBJ1-5,.
TGTGCCAGCAGTTCTGGGAGCCACCAAGAGACCCAGTACTTC,CASSSGSHQETQYF,.,TRBV7-2,TRBJ2-5,.
TGTGCCAGCAGCGACCTAGGAGCGGGATTCTACGAGCAGTACTTC,CASSDLGAGFYEQYF,.,TRBV6-5,TRBJ2-7,TRBD2
TGTGCCAGCAGCTTGGGACAGGGCGGTGGAAACACCATATATTTT,CASSLGQGGGNTIYF,.,TRBV7-6,TRBJ1-3,TRBD1
TGTGCCAGCAGCCCGTACAGCCTTTACAGGCTTACGAACACCGGGGAGCTGTTTTTT,CASSPYSLYRLTNTGELFF,.,TRBV14,TRBJ2-2,.
TGTGCCAGCAGCCGCAGTGCAGGGCCCTATGGCTACACCTTC,CASSRSAGPYGYTF,.,TRBV25-1,TRBJ1-2,.
TGTGCCAGCAGTGAAGGTGCTAGCTGGACTAGCACAGATACGCAGTATTTT,CASSEGASWTSTDTQYF,.,TRBV6-1,TRBJ2-3,.
TGTGCCAGCAGAACTAGCGGGAGGGCTACAGATACGCAGTATTTT,CASRTSGRATDTQYF,.,TRBV6-6,TRBJ2-3,TRBD2
TGTGCCAGCAGCTTAAAAGCGGGAGTCCACGAGCAGTACTTC,CASSLKAGVHEQYF,.,TRBV11-3,TRBJ2-7,TRBD2
TGCAGCGTTGACGGGGGCCCGGGACTAGGGGGACCCCAGTACTTC,CSVDGGPGLGGPQYF,.,TRBV29-1,TRBJ2-5,TRBD2
TGTGCCAGCAGCCAAACGGGACAGAGCTCTGGGGCCAACGTCCTGACTTTC,CASSQTGQSSGANVLTF,.,TRBV7-8,TRBJ2-6,TRBD1
TGTGCCAGTAGTATATTTCTGGCGGGAGGGCAAGAGACCCAGTACTTC,CASSIFLAGGQETQYF,.,TRBV19,TRBJ2-5,TRBD2
TGCGCCAGCAGTCGAGGGAAGGCATCCGGAAACACCATATATTTT,CASSRGKASGNTIYF,.,TRBV10-1,TRBJ1-3,.